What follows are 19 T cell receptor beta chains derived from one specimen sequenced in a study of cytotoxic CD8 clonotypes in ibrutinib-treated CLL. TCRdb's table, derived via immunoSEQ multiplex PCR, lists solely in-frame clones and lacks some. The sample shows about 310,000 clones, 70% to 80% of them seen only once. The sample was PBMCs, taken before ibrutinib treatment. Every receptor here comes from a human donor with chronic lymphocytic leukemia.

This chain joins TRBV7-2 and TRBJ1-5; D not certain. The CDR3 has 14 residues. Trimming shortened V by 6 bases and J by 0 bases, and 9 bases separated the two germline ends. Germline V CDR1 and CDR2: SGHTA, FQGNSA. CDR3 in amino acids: CASSESYSNQPQHF. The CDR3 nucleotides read TGTGCCAGCAGTGAATCCTATAGCAATCAGCCCCAGCATTTT. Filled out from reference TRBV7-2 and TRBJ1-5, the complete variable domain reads GAGVSQSPSNKVTEKGKDVELRCDPISGHTALYWYRQSLGQGLEFLIYFQGNSAPDKSGLPSDRFSAERTGGSVSTLTIQRTQQEDSAVYLCASSESYSNQPQHFGDGTRLSIL.

The CDR3 bases are TGTGCCAGCAGCTTAGCCGTATCCGGCGCCTACGAGCAGTACTTC. Its protein product is CASSLAVSGAYEQYF. This chain links TRBV7-9 with TRBJ2-7; D is unclear. Germline CDR1 and CDR2: SEHNR and FQNEAQ (reference sequence). The CDR3 contains 15 residues. The germline V and J ends were trimmed by 0 bases and 2 bases, with 11 bases remaining between them.

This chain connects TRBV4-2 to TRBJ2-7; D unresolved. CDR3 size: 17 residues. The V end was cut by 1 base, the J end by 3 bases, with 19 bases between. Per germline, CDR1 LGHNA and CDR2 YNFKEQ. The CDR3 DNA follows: TGTGCCAGCAGCCAAGGGTATAGTGAACGGCACTACTACGAGCAGTACTTC. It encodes CASSQGYSERHYYEQYF.

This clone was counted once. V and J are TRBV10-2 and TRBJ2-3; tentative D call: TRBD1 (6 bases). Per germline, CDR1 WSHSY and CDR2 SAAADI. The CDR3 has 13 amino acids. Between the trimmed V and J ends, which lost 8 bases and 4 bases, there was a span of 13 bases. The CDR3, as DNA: TGCGCCAGCGGAGCAGGGGACCCAGATACGCAGTATTTT. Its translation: CASGAGDPDTQYF.

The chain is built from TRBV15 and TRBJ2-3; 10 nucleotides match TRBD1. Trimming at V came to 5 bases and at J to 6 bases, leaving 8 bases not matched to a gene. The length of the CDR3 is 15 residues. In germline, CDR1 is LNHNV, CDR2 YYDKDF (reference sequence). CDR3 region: CATSPRTGGSDTQYF. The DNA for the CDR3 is TGTGCCACCAGCCCGCGGACAGGGGGATCCGATACGCAGTATTTT.

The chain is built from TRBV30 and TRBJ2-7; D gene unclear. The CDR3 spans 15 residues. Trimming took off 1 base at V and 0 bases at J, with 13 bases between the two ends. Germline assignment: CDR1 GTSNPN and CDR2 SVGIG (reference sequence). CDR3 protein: CAWSDGRSYSYEQYF. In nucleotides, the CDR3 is TGTGCCTGGAGTGACGGGCGGTCTTACTCCTACGAGCAGTACTTC.

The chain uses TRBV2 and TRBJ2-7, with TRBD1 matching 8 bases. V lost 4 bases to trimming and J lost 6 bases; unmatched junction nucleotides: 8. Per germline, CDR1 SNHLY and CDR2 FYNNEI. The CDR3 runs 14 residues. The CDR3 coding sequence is TGTGCCAGCAGTGTTAGACAGGGGTTTGGCGAGCAGTACTTC. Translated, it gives CASSVRQGFGEQYF. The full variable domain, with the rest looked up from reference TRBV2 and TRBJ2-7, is EPEVTQTPSHQVTQMGQEVILRCVPISNHLYFYWYRQILGQKVEFLVSFYNNEISEKSEIFDDQFSVERPDGSNFTLKIRSTKLEDSAMYFCASSVRQGFGEQYFGPGTRLTVT.

CDR3 DNA sequence: TGCGCCAGCAGCCAAACAACCGGGCCCCTTAGGTACGAGCAGTACTTC. The encoded protein is CASSQTTGPLRYEQYF. The gene calls are TRBV4-1 and TRBJ2-7; D call uncertain. Between the trimmed V and J ends, which lost 2 bases and 4 bases, there was a span of 18 bases. This CDR3 spans 16 amino acids. Germline V CDR1 and CDR2: MGHRA, YSYEKL.

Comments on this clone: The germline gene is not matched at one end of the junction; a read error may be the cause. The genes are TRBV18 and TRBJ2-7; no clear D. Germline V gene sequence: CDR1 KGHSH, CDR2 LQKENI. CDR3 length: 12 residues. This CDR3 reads CASSLGEDTIIF. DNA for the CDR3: TGTGCCAGCTCACTTGGGGAAGACACTATCATCTTC. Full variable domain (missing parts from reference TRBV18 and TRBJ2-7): NAGVMQNPRHLVRRRGQEARLRCSPMKGHSHVYWYRQLPEEGLKFMVYLQKENIIDESGMPKERFSAEFPKEGPSILRIQQVVRGDSAAYFCASSLGEDTIIFGPGTRLTVT.

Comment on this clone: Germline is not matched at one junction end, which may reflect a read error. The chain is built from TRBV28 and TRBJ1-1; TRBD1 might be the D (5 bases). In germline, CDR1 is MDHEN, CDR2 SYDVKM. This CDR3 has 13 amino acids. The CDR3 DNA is TGTGCCAGCAGCTTATCAGGGATTACTGAAGCTTTCTTT. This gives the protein CASSLSGITEAFF.

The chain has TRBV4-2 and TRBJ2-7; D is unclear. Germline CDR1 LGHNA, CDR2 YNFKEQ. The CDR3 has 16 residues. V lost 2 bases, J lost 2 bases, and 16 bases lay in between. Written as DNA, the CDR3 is TGTGCCAGCAGCCAAAAAGGCCCCAATGATCCCTACGAGCAGTACTTC. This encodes CASSQKGPNDPYEQYF.

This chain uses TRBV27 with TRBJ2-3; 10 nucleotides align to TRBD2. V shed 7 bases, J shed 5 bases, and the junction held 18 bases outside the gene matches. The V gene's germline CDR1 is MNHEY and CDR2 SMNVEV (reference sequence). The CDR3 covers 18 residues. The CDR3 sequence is CASKLTHGLAVPGDTQYF. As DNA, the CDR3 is TGTGCCAGCAAGCTAACTCACGGACTAGCGGTGCCAGGAGATACGCAGTATTTT.

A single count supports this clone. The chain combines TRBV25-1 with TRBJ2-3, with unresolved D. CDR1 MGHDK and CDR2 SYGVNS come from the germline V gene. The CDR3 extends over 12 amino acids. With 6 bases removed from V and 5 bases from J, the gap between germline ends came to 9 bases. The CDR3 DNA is TGTGCCAGCAGCCCCGGTGGAGATACGCAGTATTTT. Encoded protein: CASSPGGDTQYF.

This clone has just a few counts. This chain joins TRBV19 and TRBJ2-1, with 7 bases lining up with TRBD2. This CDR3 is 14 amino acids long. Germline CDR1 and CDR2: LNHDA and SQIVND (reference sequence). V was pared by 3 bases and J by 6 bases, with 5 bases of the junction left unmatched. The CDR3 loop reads CASSILGGSNEQFF. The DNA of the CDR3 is TGTGCCAGTAGTATTCTGGGGGGGAGCAATGAGCAGTTCTTC.

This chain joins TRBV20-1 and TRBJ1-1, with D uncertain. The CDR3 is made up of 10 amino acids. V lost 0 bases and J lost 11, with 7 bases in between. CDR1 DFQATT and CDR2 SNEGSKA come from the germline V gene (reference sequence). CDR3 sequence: CSARDTNAFF. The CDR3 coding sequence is TGCAGTGCTAGAGATACGAACGCTTTCTTT.

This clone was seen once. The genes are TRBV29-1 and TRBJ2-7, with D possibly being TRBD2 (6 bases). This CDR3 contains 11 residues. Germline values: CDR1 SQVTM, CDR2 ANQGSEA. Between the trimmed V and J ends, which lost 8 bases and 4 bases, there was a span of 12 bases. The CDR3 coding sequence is TGCAGCCACGGGACTTCATACGAGCAGTACTTC. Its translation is CSHGTSYEQYF.

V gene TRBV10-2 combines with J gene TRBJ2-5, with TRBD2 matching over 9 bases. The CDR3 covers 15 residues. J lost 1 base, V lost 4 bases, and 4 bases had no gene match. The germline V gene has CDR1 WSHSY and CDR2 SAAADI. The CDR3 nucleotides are TGCGCCAGCAGTGTTACAGCGGGAGGCCAAGAGACCCAGTACTTC. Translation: CASSVTAGGQETQYF.

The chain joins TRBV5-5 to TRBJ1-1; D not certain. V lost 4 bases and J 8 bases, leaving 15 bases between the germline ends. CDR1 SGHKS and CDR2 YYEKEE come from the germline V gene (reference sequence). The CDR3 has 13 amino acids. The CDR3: CASSRELMREAFF. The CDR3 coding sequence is TGTGCCAGCAGCCGAGAACTAATGCGGGAAGCTTTCTTT.

The CDR3 nucleotides are TGCAGCGTCGGACCGGGACAGGACGCCGGTGGCTACACCTTC. Translating gives CSVGPGQDAGGYTF. V usage is TRBV29-1 and J usage is TRBJ1-2; 8 bases align to TRBD1. Trimming at V came to 6 bases and at J to 7 bases, leaving 13 bases not matched to a gene. Per germline, CDR1 SQVTM and CDR2 ANQGSEA. This CDR3 has 14 residues.